The clone carrying this T cell receptor beta chain was seen repeatedly, ten times or more. CDR3 length equals 13 residues. CDR1 and CDR2 from the germline V gene are GTSNPN and SVGIG (reference sequence). Trimming left V 3 bases short and J 1 base short, with 9 bases between. TCRdb used MiXCR to reprocess the 5' RACE reads, holding one entry per CDR3 protein. The table shows more than 35,000 distinct CDR3 sequences, with about 5% occurring only once. This sample stems from a study of early T cells in non-severe SARS-CoV-2 infection. The chain combines TRBV30 with TRBJ1-1; a weak D match, TRBD1 (5 bases). Sequenced input: whole blood. The sequence was obtained from an adult who was a healthcare worker with PCR-confirmed SARS-CoV-2 infection or an uninfected control (not recorded which). For the CDR3, the DNA is TGTGCCTGGAGCCGGGGGGGGAACACTGAAGCTTTCTTT. Translated, it gives CAWSRGGNTEAFF.